These 29 T cell receptor beta chains came from one sample sequenced in a study of T cells in localized non-small cell lung cancer. This table comes from immunoSEQ multiplex PCR, and its TCRdb copy is limited to in-frame clones, with some not included. The profile shows approximately 150,000 clones, 89% of them singletons. The sample here was peripheral blood, taken before any cancer treatment. The origin of the receptors is a female donor over 55 with stage I lung adenocarcinoma.

V gene TRBV7-9 combines with J gene TRBJ2-7, with 16 bases aligning to TRBD2. CDR3 length equals 16 residues. V was pared by 4 bases and J by 5 bases, with 5 bases of the junction left unmatched. CDR1 SEHNR and CDR2 FQNEAQ come from the germline V gene (reference sequence). CDR3 DNA sequence: TGTGCCAGCAGCTCATCGGGACTAGCGGGAGGGGACGAGCAGTACTTC. Translation: CASSSSGLAGGDEQYF.

This chain connects TRBV19 to TRBJ1-3; a possible D gene is TRBD1 (5 bases). The germline V gene has CDR1 LNHDA and CDR2 SQIVND (reference sequence). The CDR3 covers 15 residues. The V end lost 7 bases, the J end lost 4 bases, and 17 bases lay between the germline ends. As DNA, the CDR3 is TGTGCCAGTACCCCATTAGGACAAACCGGAAACACCATATATTTT. Residues: CASTPLGQTGNTIYF. Based on the CDR3 plus reference TRBV19 and TRBJ1-3, the full variable domain is DGGITQSPKYLFRKEGQNVTLSCEQNLNHDAMYWYRQDPGQGLRLIYYSQIVNDFQKGDIAEGYSVSREKKESFPLTVTSAQKNPTAFYLCASTPLGQTGNTIYFGEGSWLTVV.

The chain is built from TRBV29-1 and TRBJ2-1; the match to TRBD2 covers 11 bases. The V gene end was trimmed by 7 bases and the J gene end by 8 bases; junction bases not matched to a gene: 16. In germline, CDR1 is SQVTM, CDR2 ANQGSEA. The CDR3 length is 16 residues. DNA of the CDR3: TGCAGCGCTCAGAATAGCGGGAGGGCCTGGGGGGATGAGCAGTTCTTC. Translated, it gives CSAQNSGRAWGDEQFF.

The chain employs TRBV18 and TRBJ2-1; tentative D call: TRBD2 (5 bases). The V and J ends lost 3 bases and 9 bases respectively, with 9 bases between them. The CDR3 has 12 residues. Per germline, CDR1 KGHSH and CDR2 LQKENI. In DNA, the CDR3 is TGTGCCAGCTCACCGAGCGAGGGTGAGCAGTTCTTC. Protein product: CASSPSEGEQFF.

This clone showed up just once. The CDR3 DNA follows: TGTGCCATCAGTGAAAGACCGATGGCCACTGAAGCTTTCTTT. It codes for CAISERPMATEAFF. The chain employs TRBV10-3 and TRBJ1-1; D is undetermined. This CDR3 has 14 amino acids. Trimming removed 3 bases from V and 4 bases from J, with 12 bases in between. CDR1 and CDR2 (germline): ENHRY, SYGVKD.

The genes are TRBV28 and TRBJ2-5; D may be TRBD1 (5 bases). The CDR3 consists of 16 residues. The V gene's germline CDR1 is MDHEN and CDR2 SYDVKM. Trimming left V 5 bases short and J 0 bases short, with 16 bases between. The chain's CDR3 is CASSVRVILYQETQYF. The CDR3 DNA reads as TGTGCCAGCAGTGTCAGGGTCATATTGTACCAAGAGACCCAGTACTTC.

The CDR3, as DNA: TGTGCCAGCAGTGGACAGGGGGCGAGAGGAAACACCATATATTTT. Translating it yields CASSGQGARGNTIYF. J is TRBJ1-3 and V is TRBV2; 10 nucleotides line up with TRBD1. Germline V CDR1 and CDR2: SNHLY, FYNNEI. V dropped 4 bases and J dropped 4; count of bases not matched to a gene: 4. The CDR3 is made up of 15 amino acids.

V is TRBV5-6 and J is TRBJ1-1; no clear D. Germline values: CDR1 SGHDT, CDR2 YYEEEE. This CDR3 region has 15 residues. V gave up 3 bases and J gave up 0 bases, with 12 bases separating them. The CDR3 loop reads CASSSRIRVNTEAFF. In DNA, the CDR3 is TGTGCCAGCAGCTCGCGCATTAGGGTGAACACTGAAGCTTTCTTT.

CDR3 loop: CASSLPGLAGSTGELFF. The CDR3 bases are TGTGCCAGCAGTCTACCGGGACTAGCGGGATCGACCGGGGAGCTGTTTTTT. The chain carries TRBV28 and TRBJ2-2; 13 bases match TRBD2. V lost 5 bases, J lost 5 bases, and 8 bases stayed unmatched. Looked up from germline, CDR1 is MDHEN and CDR2 is SYDVKM. This CDR3 region has 17 residues. The entire variable domain, with the rest obtained from reference TRBV28 and TRBJ2-2, is as follows: DVKVTQSSRYLVKRTGEKVFLECVQDMDHENMFWYRQDPGLGLRLIYFSYDVKMKEKGDIPEGYSVSREKKERFSLILESASTNQTSMYLCASSLPGLAGSTGELFFGEGSRLTVL.

The chain recombines TRBV15 with TRBJ2-3, with no clear D. The germline V gene encodes CDR1 LNHNV and CDR2 YYDKDF (reference sequence). CDR3 length: 12 residues. V lost 4 bases and J 8 bases, leaving 10 bases between the germline ends. The chain's CDR3 is CATSILGSTQYF. CDR3 coding DNA: TGTGCCACCAGCATATTGGGGTCTACGCAGTATTTT.

The CDR3 is CASSTGGTQPQHF. DNA of the CDR3: TGTGCCAGCTCGACAGGGGGAACACAGCCCCAGCATTTT. The gene calls are TRBV28 and TRBJ1-5; TRBD1 matches at 9 bases. The CDR3 sequence is 13 residues long. Trimming at V came to 8 bases and at J to 7 bases, leaving 6 bases not matched to a gene. Germline loops: CDR1 MDHEN, CDR2 SYDVKM. Full variable domain (remainder filled in from reference TRBV28 and TRBJ1-5): DVKVTQSSRYLVKRTGEKVFLECVQDMDHENMFWYRQDPGLGLRLIYFSYDVKMKEKGDIPEGYSVSREKKERFSLILESASTNQTSMYLCASSTGGTQPQHFGDGTRLSIL.

The chain is built from TRBV10-1 and TRBJ1-1; TRBD1 is a possible D gene (6 bases). This CDR3 is 14 amino acids long. Trimming removed 4 bases at V and 0 bases at J, with 9 bases between. CDR1 and CDR2 from the germline V gene are WNHNN and SYGVQD (reference sequence). This chain's CDR3 is CASSAGTMNTEAFF. The CDR3 coding sequence is TGCGCCAGCAGTGCCGGGACAATGAACACTGAAGCTTTCTTT.

V and J are TRBV6-6 and TRBJ2-7, with a weak D call TRBD2 (6 bases). Germline CDR1 reads MNHNY; CDR2 reads SVGAGI (reference sequence). The CDR3 contains 13 residues. The V and J ends lost 10 bases and 2 bases respectively, with 15 bases between them. The chain's CDR3 is CATAGRGTYEQYF. For the CDR3, the DNA is TGTGCCACAGCCGGGCGGGGAACCTACGAGCAGTACTTC.

V is TRBV18 and J is TRBJ2-3; possible D gene TRBD2, 6 bases. The V and J ends lost 4 bases and 0 bases respectively, with 14 bases between them. The germline gives CDR1 KGHSH, CDR2 LQKENI. The CDR3 consists of 16 residues. DNA for the CDR3: TGTGCCAGCTCACTCTTTAGCGGAACTAGCACAGATACGCAGTATTTT. It codes for CASSLFSGTSTDTQYF.

The chain is built from TRBV2 and TRBJ2-1; TRBD2 matches 9 bases. Germline V CDR1 and CDR2: SNHLY, FYNNEI. The CDR3 has 13 amino acids. V shed 6 bases, J shed 13 bases, and the junction held 10 bases outside the gene matches. CDR3 sequence reads: CASRVSLGTSQFF. DNA for the CDR3: TGTGCCAGCAGAGTCTCTCTTGGGACTAGCCAGTTCTTC.

The chain is built from TRBV2 and TRBJ2-2; TRBD1 matches 7 bases. The CDR3 consists of 18 residues. J lost 1 base, V lost 1 base, and 9 bases had no gene match. In germline, CDR1 is SNHLY, CDR2 FYNNEI. CDR3 in DNA: TGTGCCAGCAGTGAAGGCCGTCGAGGGGGCGGGAACACCGGGGAGCTGTTTTTT. Protein sequence: CASSEGRRGGGNTGELFF.

J is TRBJ2-7 and V is TRBV19; D possibly corresponds to TRBD1 (6 bases). The CDR3 contains 14 residues. V was cut by 5 bases and J by 1 base, with 12 bases left in between. CDR1 is LNHDA and CDR2 is SQIVND in the germline V gene (reference sequence). The CDR3, as DNA: TGTGCCAGTAGTTCGTCACAGGGATCCTACGAGCAGTACTTC. Its protein is CASSSSQGSYEQYF.

This clone was seen more than once but under ten times. The DNA of the CDR3 is TGTGCCAGCAGTTTCTGGACAGGGGATTCTGAAGCTTTCTTT. This encodes CASSFWTGDSEAFF. The chain uses TRBV28 and TRBJ1-1, with TRBD1 matching over 9 bases. Losses at the gene ends were 3 bases for V and 6 bases for J; bases not matched to a gene: 5. This CDR3 is built from 14 residues. Germline V gene data show CDR1 as MDHEN and CDR2 as SYDVKM.

The chain employs TRBV2 and TRBJ1-5; possibly TRBD1 for D (5 bases). The CDR3 spans 14 residues. Germline values: CDR1 SNHLY, CDR2 FYNNEI. V shed 6 bases and J shed 0 bases, with 9 bases lying between them. The CDR3 region is CASRRQNSNQPQHF. Here the CDR3 DNA reads TGTGCCAGCAGACGACAGAATAGCAATCAGCCCCAGCATTTT.

This chain joins TRBV11-2 and TRBJ1-4, with 7 positions matching TRBD1. J gave up 13 bases and V 5 bases, and 7 bases lay outside the gene matches. The CDR3 runs to 12 residues. Germline V gene lookup returns CDR1 SGHAT and CDR2 FQNNGV. CDR3 DNA: TGTGCCAGCAGCCCTGGGACAGTAAGACTGTTTTTT. It codes for CASSPGTVRLFF.

The V call is TRBV10-2, the J call TRBJ2-1; D is unresolved. The CDR3 consists of 13 residues. The V and J ends lost 8 bases and 3 bases respectively, with 11 bases between them. CDR1 and CDR2 from the germline V gene are WSHSY and SAAADI. CDR3 DNA sequence: TGCGCCAGCCGCGAGACATTCTACAATGAGCAGTTCTTC. Protein: CASRETFYNEQFF.

The V call is TRBV28, the J call TRBJ1-1; the match to TRBD1 covers 7 bases. The J segment lost 0 bases and the V segment lost 5 bases, leaving 6 bases of the junction unmatched. Germline V gives CDR1 MDHEN, CDR2 SYDVKM. CDR3 size: 15 residues. The CDR3 loop reads CASSGEGTVNTEAFF. CDR3 nucleotide sequence: TGTGCCAGCAGTGGGGAAGGGACAGTGAACACTGAAGCTTTCTTT.

V gene TRBV6-6 combines with J gene TRBJ2-7; 7 positions match TRBD1. CDR3 length: 14 residues. V lost 2 bases, J lost 9 bases, and 10 bases stayed unmatched. The germline V gene encodes CDR1 MNHNY and CDR2 SVGAGI (reference sequence). The CDR3 DNA sequence: TGTGCCAGCAGTTACGTAGGGGGCTCTTCTTCGCAGTACTTC. It encodes CASSYVGGSSSQYF.

The V call is TRBV11-2, the J call TRBJ2-1, with unresolved D. CDR3 length: 14 residues. The germline V and J ends were trimmed by 1 base and 8 bases, with 12 bases remaining between them. Germline V CDR1 and CDR2: SGHAT, FQNNGV. The CDR3 is CASSLVVEAHEQFF. The DNA of the CDR3 is TGTGCCAGCAGCTTAGTAGTAGAGGCCCATGAGCAGTTCTTC.

The rearrangement links TRBV9 to TRBJ2-1; D not certain. The germline CDR1 and CDR2 sequences are SGDLS and YYNGEE. The CDR3 has 13 amino acids. Trimming shortened V by 1 base and J by 5 bases, and 7 bases separated the two germline ends. CDR3 bases: TGTGCCAGCAGCGTACGTGCCAACAATGAGCAGTTCTTC. Protein sequence: CASSVRANNEQFF.

The rearrangement uses TRBV28 and TRBJ2-7; D uncertain. Trimming pared 6 bases from V and 7 bases from J, leaving 13 bases between. Germline CDR1 MDHEN, CDR2 SYDVKM. The CDR3 totals 12 residues. CDR3 protein: CASSLTAGEQYF. The CDR3 coding sequence is TGTGCCAGCAGCCTTACGGCTGGGGAGCAGTACTTC.

The rearrangement uses TRBV2 and TRBJ1-1; tentative D call: TRBD1 (5 bases). Trimming removed 7 bases from V and 11 bases from J, with 17 bases in between. CDR3 size: 12 residues. Germline CDR1 and CDR2: SNHLY and FYNNEI. The CDR3 here is CASTAGLWEAFF. The CDR3 DNA sequence: TGTGCCAGCACGGCGGGACTCTGGGAGGCTTTCTTT.

The V gene is TRBV25-1, the J gene TRBJ2-5; D is undetermined. Trimming cost V 3 bases and J 0 bases, with 2 bases left between them. There are 12 residues in the CDR3. Germline lookup yields CDR1 MGHDK and CDR2 SYGVNS. In DNA, the CDR3 is TGTGCCAGCAGTGAGTACCAAGAGACCCAGTACTTC. It yields the protein CASSEYQETQYF. The variable domain in full, with the rest retrieved from reference TRBV25-1 and TRBJ2-5, is EADIYQTPRYLVIGTGKKITLECSQTMGHDKMYWYQQDPGMELHLIHYSYGVNSTEKGDLSSESTVSRIRTEHFPLTLESARPSHTSQYLCASSEYQETQYFGPGTRLLVL.

J is TRBJ2-1 and V is TRBV25-1; 13 bases map to TRBD2. Unmatched junction bases numbered 10, after V lost 4 bases and J lost 7 bases. The CDR3 extends over 17 amino acids. Germline loops: CDR1 MGHDK, CDR2 SYGVNS. The CDR3 nucleotides are TGTGCCAGCAGTGCGACGCCGGGACTAGCGGGATTAAATGAGCAGTTCTTC. It encodes CASSATPGLAGLNEQFF.